This T cell receptor (beta chain) was retrieved from a study of blood T cell repertoires in COVID-19. Study in general: Samples came from the United States, Italy and Spain, spanning acute and convalescent COVID-19. PBMCs, B-cell-depleted T cells, or T cells were the source of the cDNA or gDNA that made up the material.

How the authors handled the data: Cell counts per sample came from amplifying reference gene primers. Clones were sequenced by immunoSEQ multiplex PCR, and TCRdb holds only the in-frame ones, with some missing. D and trimming come from the DNA, and the V and J calls and clone size come from that table. This sample has over 100,000 clones, with about four fifths found just once. The germline CDR1 and CDR2 sequences are LGHNA and YNFKEQ. CDR3 length: 17 residues. V shed 3 bases, J shed 6 bases, and the junction held 15 bases outside the gene matches. This chain joins TRBV4-2 and TRBJ2-3; 7 bases align to TRBD1. The clonotype comes from a human donor in a cohort sampled during active COVID-19. The sequenced sample was peripheral blood. CDR3 DNA sequence: TGTGCCAGCAGCCAGGTAATGGAGACAGGGCCCAGGGATACGCAGTATTTT. Encoded protein: CASSQVMETGPRDTQYF.